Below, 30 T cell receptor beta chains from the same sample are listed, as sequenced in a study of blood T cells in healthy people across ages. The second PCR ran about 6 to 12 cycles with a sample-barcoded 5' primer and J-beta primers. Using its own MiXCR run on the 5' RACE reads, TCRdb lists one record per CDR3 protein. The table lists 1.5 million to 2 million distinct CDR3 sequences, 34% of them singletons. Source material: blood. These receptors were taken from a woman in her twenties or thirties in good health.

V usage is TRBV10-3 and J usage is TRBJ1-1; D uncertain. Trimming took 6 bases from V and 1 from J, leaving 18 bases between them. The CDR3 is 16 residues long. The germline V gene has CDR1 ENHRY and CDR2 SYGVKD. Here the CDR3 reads CAISREVKSRNTEAFF. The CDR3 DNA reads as TGTGCCATCAGCCGCGAAGTAAAGAGTAGGAACACTGAAGCTTTCTTT.

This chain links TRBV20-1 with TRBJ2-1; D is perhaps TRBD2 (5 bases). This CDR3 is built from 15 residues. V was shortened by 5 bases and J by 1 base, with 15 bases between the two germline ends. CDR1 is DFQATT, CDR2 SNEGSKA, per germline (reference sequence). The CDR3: CSAPPRTESYNEQFF. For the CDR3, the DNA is TGCAGTGCTCCCCCCCGGACTGAATCCTACAATGAGCAGTTCTTC.

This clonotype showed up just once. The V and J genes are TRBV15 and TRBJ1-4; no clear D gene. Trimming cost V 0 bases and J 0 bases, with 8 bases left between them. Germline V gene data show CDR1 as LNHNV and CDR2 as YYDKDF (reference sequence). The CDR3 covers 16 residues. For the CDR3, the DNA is TGTGCCACCAGCAGAGAGTTCTCTCCAACTAATGAAAAACTGTTTTTT. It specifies CATSREFSPTNEKLFF.

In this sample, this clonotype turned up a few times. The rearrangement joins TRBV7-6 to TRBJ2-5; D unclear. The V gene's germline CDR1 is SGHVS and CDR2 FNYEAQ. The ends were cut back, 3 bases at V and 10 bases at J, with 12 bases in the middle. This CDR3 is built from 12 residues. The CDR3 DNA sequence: TGTGCCAGCAGCTTGGGAACAGAAGACCAGTACTTC. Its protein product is CASSLGTEDQYF. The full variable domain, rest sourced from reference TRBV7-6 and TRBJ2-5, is GAGVSQSPRYKVTKRGQDVALRCDPISGHVSLYWYRQALGQGPEFLTYFNYEAQQDKSGLPNDRFSAERPEGSISTLTIQRTEQRDSAMYRCASSLGTEDQYFGPGTRLLVL.

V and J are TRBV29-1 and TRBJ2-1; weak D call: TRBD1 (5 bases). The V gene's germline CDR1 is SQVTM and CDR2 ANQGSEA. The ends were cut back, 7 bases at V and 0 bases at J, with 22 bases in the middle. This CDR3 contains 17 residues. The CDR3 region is CSGRGGASYRSYNEQFF. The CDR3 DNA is TGCAGCGGCCGTGGTGGGGCATCTTATCGCTCCTACAATGAGCAGTTCTTC.

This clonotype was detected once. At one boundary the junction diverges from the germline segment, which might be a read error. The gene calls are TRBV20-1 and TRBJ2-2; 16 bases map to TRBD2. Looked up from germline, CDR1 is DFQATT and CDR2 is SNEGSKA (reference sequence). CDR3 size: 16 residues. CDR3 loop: CSVRGTSGRVTGELFF. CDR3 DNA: TGCAGTGTTAGAGGGACTAGCGGGAGGGTTACCGGGGAGCTGTTTTTT.

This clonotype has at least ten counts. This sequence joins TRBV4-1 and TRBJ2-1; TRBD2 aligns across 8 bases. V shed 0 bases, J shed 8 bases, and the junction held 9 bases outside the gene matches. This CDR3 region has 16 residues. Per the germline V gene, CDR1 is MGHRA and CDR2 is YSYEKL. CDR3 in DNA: TGCGCCAGCAGCCAAGATCCTTTCTCCGGGGGGGATGAGCAGTTCTTC. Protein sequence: CASSQDPFSGGDEQFF.

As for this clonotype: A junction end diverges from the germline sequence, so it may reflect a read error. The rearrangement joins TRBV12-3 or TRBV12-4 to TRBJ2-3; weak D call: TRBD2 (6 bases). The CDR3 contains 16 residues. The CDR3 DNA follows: TGTGCCAGCAGTTTTTCAGCCCCAGGGAGGAGAGATACGCAATATTTT. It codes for CASSFSAPGRRDTQYF.

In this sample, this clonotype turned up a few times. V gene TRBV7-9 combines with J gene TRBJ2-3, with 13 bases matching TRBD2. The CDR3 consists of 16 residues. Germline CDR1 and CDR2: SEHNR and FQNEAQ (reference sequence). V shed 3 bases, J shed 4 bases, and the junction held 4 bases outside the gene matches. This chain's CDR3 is CASSFGLAGVSDTQYF. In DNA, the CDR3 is TGTGCCAGCAGCTTTGGACTAGCGGGGGTTTCAGATACGCAGTATTTT.

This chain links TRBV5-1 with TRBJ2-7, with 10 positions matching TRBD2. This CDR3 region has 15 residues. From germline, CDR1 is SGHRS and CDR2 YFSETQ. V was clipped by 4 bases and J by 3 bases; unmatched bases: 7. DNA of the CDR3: TGCGCCAGCAGCCCCGAGCGGGGGGGTATCTACGAGCAGTACTTC. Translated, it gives CASSPERGGIYEQYF.

Here the CDR3 DNA reads TGTGCCAGCAGCTTAGAGTTCGGAGGCGAGCAGTACTTC. It translates to CASSLEFGGEQYF. The chain recombines TRBV7-9 with TRBJ2-4, with a tentative D call TRBD2 (5 bases). The J call could be wrong; TRBJ2-7 is a better fit for the DNA end. The CDR3 extends over 13 amino acids. Germline CDR1 reads SEHNR; CDR2 reads FQNEAQ (reference sequence).

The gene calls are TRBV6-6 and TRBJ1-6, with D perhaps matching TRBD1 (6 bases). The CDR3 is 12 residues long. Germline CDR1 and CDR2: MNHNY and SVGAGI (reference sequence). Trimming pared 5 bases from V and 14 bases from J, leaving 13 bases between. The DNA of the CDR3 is TGTGCCAGCAGTCTGGGGGGCGAGGCCCTCCACTTT. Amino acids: CASSLGGEALHF.

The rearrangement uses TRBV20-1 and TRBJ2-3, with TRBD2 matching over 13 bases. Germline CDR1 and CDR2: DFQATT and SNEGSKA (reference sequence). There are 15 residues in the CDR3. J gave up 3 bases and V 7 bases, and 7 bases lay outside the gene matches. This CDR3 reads CSGTSGGRGTDTQYF. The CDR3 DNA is TGCAGTGGGACTAGCGGGGGAAGGGGGACAGATACGCAGTATTTT.

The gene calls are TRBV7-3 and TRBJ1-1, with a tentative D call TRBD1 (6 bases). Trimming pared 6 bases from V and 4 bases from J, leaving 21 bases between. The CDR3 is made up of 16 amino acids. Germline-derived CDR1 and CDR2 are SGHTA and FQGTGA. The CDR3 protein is CASRNPIQGGLTEAFF. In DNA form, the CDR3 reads TGTGCCAGCAGAAACCCAATACAGGGCGGGCTCACTGAAGCTTTCTTT.

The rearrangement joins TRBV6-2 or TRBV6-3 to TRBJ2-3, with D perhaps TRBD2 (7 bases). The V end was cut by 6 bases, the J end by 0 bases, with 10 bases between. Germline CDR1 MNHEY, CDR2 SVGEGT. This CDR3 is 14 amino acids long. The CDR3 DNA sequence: TGTGCCAGCAGGGGGGGGGCGAGCACAGATACGCAGTATTTT. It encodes CASRGGASTDTQYF.

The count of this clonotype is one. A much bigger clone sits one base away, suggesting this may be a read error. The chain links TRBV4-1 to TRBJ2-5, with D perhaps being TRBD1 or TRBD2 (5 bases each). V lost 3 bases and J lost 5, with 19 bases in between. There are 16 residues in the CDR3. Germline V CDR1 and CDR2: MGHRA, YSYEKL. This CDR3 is CASSHPPGLFRETQYF. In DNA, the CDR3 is TGCGCCAGCAGCCACCCCCCGGGGCTGTTCCGGGAGACCCAGTACTTC.

In DNA, the CDR3 is TGCGCCAGCAGCCACCGACTAGCTGAGTACCAAGAGACCCAGTACTTC. Its protein product is CASSHRLAEYQETQYF. J is TRBJ2-5 and V is TRBV4-1; 7 positions agree with TRBD2. CDR1 MGHRA and CDR2 YSYEKL come from the germline V gene. The J segment lost 0 bases and the V segment lost 3 bases, leaving 7 bases of the junction unmatched. This CDR3 contains 16 residues.

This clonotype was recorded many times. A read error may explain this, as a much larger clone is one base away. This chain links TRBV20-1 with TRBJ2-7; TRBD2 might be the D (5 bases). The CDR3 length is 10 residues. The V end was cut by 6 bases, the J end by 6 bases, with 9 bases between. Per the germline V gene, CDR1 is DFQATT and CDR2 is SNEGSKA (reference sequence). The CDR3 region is CSAGSGEQYF. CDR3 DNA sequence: TGCAGTGCGGGGAGCGGCGAGCAGTACTTC.

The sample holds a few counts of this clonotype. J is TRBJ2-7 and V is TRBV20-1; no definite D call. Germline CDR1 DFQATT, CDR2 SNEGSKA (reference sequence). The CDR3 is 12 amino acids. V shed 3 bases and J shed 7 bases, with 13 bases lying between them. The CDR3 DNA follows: TGCAGTGCTAGGGAGATACACAATGAGCAGTACTTC. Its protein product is CSAREIHNEQYF.

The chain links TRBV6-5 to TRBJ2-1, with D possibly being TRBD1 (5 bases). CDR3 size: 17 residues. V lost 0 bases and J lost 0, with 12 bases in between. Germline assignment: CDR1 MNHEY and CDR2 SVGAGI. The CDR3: CASSYSGHIGSYNEQFF. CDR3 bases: TGTGCCAGCAGTTACTCCGGACATATAGGCTCCTACAATGAGCAGTTCTTC.

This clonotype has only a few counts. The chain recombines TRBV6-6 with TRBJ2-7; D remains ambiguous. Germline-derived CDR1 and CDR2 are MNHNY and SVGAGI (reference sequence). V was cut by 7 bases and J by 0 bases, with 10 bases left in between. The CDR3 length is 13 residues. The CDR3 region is CASMLGFSYEQYF. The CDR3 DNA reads TGTGCCAGCATGTTGGGCTTCTCCTACGAGCAGTACTTC.

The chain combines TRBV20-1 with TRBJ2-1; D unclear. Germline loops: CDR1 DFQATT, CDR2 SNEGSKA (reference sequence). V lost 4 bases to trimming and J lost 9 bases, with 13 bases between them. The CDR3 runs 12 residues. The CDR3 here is CSATPRPSEQFF. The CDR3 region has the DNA TGCAGTGCTACCCCGCGGCCCAGTGAGCAGTTCTTC.

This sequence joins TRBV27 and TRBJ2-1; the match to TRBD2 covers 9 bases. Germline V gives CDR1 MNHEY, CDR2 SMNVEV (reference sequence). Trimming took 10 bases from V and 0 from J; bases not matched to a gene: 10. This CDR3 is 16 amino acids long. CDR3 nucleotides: TGTGCCACCAGGGGGGCGGGAGGGAGCTCCTACAATGAGCAGTTCTTC. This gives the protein CATRGAGGSSYNEQFF.

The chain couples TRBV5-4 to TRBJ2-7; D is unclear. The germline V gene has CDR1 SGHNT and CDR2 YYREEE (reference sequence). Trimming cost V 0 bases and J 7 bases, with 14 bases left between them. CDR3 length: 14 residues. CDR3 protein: CASSLDFVPREQYF. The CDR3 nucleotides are TGTGCCAGCAGCTTGGATTTCGTCCCGAGGGAGCAGTACTTC.

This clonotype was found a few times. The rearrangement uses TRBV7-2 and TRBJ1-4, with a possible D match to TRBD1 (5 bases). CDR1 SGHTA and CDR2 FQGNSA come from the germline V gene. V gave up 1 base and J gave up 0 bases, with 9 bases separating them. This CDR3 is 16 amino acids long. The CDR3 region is CASSLVGAATNEKLFF. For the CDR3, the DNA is TGTGCCAGCAGCTTAGTAGGGGCTGCAACTAATGAAAAACTGTTTTTT.

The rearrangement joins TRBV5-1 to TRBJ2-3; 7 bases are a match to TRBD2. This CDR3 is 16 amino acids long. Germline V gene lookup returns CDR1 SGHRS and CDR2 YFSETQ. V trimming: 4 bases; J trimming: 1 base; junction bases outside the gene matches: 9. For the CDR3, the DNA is TGCGCCAGCAGCCCAGGACTAGTTCCAGGCACAGATACGCAGTATTTT. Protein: CASSPGLVPGTDTQYF.

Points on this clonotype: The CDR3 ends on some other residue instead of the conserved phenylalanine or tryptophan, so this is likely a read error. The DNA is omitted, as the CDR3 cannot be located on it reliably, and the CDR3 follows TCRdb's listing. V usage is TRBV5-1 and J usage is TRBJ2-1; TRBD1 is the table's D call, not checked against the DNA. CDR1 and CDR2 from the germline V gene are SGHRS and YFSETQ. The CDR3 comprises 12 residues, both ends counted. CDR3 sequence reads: CASSLRDMSSSS.

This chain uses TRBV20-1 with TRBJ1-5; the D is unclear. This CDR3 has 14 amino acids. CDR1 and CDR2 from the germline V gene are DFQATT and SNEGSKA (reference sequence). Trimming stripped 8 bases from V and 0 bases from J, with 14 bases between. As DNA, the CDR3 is TGCAGTTCCTCGAAATGGCGTAGCAATCAGCCCCAGCATTTT. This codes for CSSSKWRSNQPQHF.

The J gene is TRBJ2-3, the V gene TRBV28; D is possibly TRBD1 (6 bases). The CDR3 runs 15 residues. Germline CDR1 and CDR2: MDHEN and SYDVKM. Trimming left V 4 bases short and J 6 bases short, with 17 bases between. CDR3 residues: CASSSGTYLSDTQYF. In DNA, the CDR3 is TGTGCCAGCAGTTCCGGGACATACCTTTCTGATACGCAGTATTTT.

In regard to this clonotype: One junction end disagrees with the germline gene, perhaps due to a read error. DNA for the CDR3: TGTGCCAGCAGTTATCAGGGGAACACTGTAGCTTTCTTT. It codes for CASSYQGNTVAFF. The chain is built from TRBV6-9 and TRBJ1-1; tentative D call: TRBD1 (6 bases). The CDR3 has 13 residues. CDR1 is MNHGY, CDR2 SVAAGI, per germline.